Given below is one T cell receptor beta chain in context. What it recognizes is unknown. Amplification of the TCR beta CDR3 regions used RNA transcripts (as template). HTBI-primed first-round RT-PCR preceded second-round multiplex PCR. One entry per CDR3 protein results from TCRdb running MiXCR on the multiplex PCR reads. The table shows around 40,000 distinct CDR3 sequences, with more than 45% occurring only once. This record comes from a study of Graves' ophthalmopathy and Graves' hyperthyroidism. Study summary: At initial diagnosis, peripheral blood was obtained, and this preceded any treatment. General study findings and limits: Both a roughly 68% sensitivity and an approximately 72% specificity characterized the model's predictions of ophthalmopathy progression. Among expanded thyroid clonotypes above 0.001 frequency, most also occurred in blood.

Ophthalmopathy-affected donors exhibited moderate-to-severe activity, CAS ≥3, NOSPECS ≥4, and duration under 3 months. CDR3 length: 14 residues. The V and J ends lost 0 bases and 5 bases, in that order; junction bases with no gene match: 0. Per germline, CDR1 MRHNA and CDR2 SNTAGT. The sample consisted of peripheral blood. The receptor comes from an adult man with Graves' ophthalmopathy. The chain uses TRBV6-4 and TRBJ2-5, with 10 bases that match TRBD2. The CDR3 DNA reads as TGTGCCAGCAGTGACTCGACTAGCGGGGAGACCCAGTACTTC. This encodes CASSDSTSGETQYF.